A selection of T cell receptor beta chains follows, all from one sample in a study of Graves' ophthalmopathy and Graves' hyperthyroidism. TCRdb analysed the multiplex PCR reads with MiXCR anew, one entry per CDR3 protein. The table records around 1,200,000 distinct CDR3 sequences, about two fifths of them present only once. Material: peripheral blood or thyroid tissue (not recorded which). The origin of the receptors is an adult man with Graves' hyperthyroidism. Each CDR3 is given with its conserved first and last residue. The D gene is left open where the match is weak. Clone size is given for some rows only: seen once, a few or many times, or a class if the clone is expanded.

J	size	D	V	DNA	CDR3
TRBJ2-7	many	.	TRBV7-9	TGTGCCAGCAGCTCGTTAAATTACGAGCAGTACTTC	CASSSLNYEQYF
TRBJ2-5	.	.	TRBV10-3	TGTGCCATCACAGAGGGCGGGGAGACCCAGTACTTC	CAITEGGETQYF
TRBJ2-6	many	.	TRBV7-2	TGTGCCAGCAGCCCCGTGGGGAGCTCTGGGGCCAACGTCCTGACTTTC	CASSPVGSSGANVLTF
TRBJ1-4	many	TRBD1	TRBV20-1	TGCAGTGTCAGAGGGACAGGGGGACAAGGTGAAAAACTGTTTTTT	CSVRGTGGQGEKLFF
TRBJ2-7	few	.	TRBV6-2/TRBV6-3	TGTGCCAGCAGTGGCGACAGCCAGGGAGGCGAGCAGTACTTC	CASSGDSQGGEQYF
TRBJ2-5	once	TRBD2	TRBV29-1	TGCAGCACAGATCCCCACAGCGGGAGCCCCCAAGAGACCCAGTACTTC	CSTDPHSGSPQETQYF
TRBJ1-1	few	.	TRBV19	TGTGCCAGTAGGGGCTGGGGGGACTCGAACACTGAAGCTTTCTTT	CASRGWGDSNTEAFF
TRBJ2-7	many	TRBD1	TRBV5-1	TGCGCCAGCAGCTCCGGGACAGTGCTCTACGAGCAGTACTTC	CASSSGTVLYEQYF
TRBJ1-2	few	.	TRBV5-5	TGTGCCAGCAGCTTGGGTGAAGGCCGTCCCCCCTATGGCTACACCTTC	CASSLGEGRPPYGYTF
TRBJ2-5	.	.	TRBV7-9	TGTGCCAGCAGCCGAGTTGGGGGAGGAGAGACCCAGTACTTC	CASSRVGGGETQYF
TRBJ2-7	few	.	TRBV5-1	TGCGCCAGCAGCCCCGGGACCGGAACCCTCGAGCAGTACTTC	CASSPGTGTLEQYF
TRBJ1-6	many	.	TRBV20-1	TGCAGTGCTAGACTCAGGCCATTAAATTCACCCCTCCACTTT	CSARLRPLNSPLHF
TRBJ1-5	once	.	TRBV15	TGTGCCGCCAGCAGCCAAACAGGTAGCAATCAGCCCCAGCATTTT	CAASSQTGSNQPQHF
TRBJ2-5	.	.	TRBV9	TGTGCCAGCAGCGCGGACAAAGAGACCCAGTACTTC	CASSADKETQYF
TRBJ2-7	.	.	TRBV19	TGTGCCAGTAGTATACGGGGTACGGGCGACGAGCAGTACTTC	CASSIRGTGDEQYF
TRBJ1-4	few	.	TRBV6-5	TGTGCCAGCAAGGACCGTTTGGGACCCATTACTAAACTGTTTTTT	CASKDRLGPITKLFF
TRBJ1-5	few	TRBD1	TRBV15	TGTGCCACCAAGCCAAACCGGGACAGGGGGCTTCAGCCCCAGCATTTT	CATKPNRDRGLQPQHF
TRBJ1-2	.	TRBD1	TRBV7-2	TGTGCCAGCAGTGGGACAGGGGGCGTACGTGGTGGCTACACCTTC	CASSGTGGVRGGYTF
TRBJ2-7	many	TRBD2	TRBV2	TGTGCCACCATGGGTAGCGGGAGGGGCGAGCAGTACTTC	CATMGSGRGEQYF
TRBJ1-5	many	.	TRBV19	TGTGCCAGTAGTATAAGGGGCCCGAAGGAGCCCCAGCATTTT	CASSIRGPKEPQHF
TRBJ1-1	.	.	TRBV9	TGTGCCAGCAGTCGGGATTGGGGAGGCATAGACACTGAAGCTTCCTTT	CASSRDWGGIDTEASF
TRBJ2-2	.	.	TRBV4-3	TGCGCCAGCAGCCAAGATGACACCGGGGAGCTGTTTTTT	CASSQDDTGELFF
TRBJ1-1	.	.	TRBV27	TGTGCCAGCAGTTTAAGGCAGAGGACTGAAGCTTTCTTT	CASSLRQRTEAFF
TRBJ2-2	.	.	TRBV12-5	TGTGCTAGTGGTTTCGGAGCCGGGGAGCTGTTTTTT	CASGFGAGELFF
TRBJ1-1	.	TRBD1	TRBV11-2	TGTGCCAGCAGCTTAGGGACAGGGGGCCCTCCTGAATCTTTCTTT	CASSLGTGGPPESFF
TRBJ2-7	many	TRBD1	TRBV11-3	TGTGCCAGCAGCCTCACGGGGACAGGGGGCGCCGAGCAGTACTTC	CASSLTGTGGAEQYF
TRBJ1-4	few	.	TRBV7-2	TGTGCCAGCAGCCGCGGACTGACGAACCCCGAGGGTGGTGAAAAACTGTTTTTT	CASSRGLTNPEGGEKLFF
TRBJ1-1	.	.	TRBV18	TGTGCCAGCGGAGCCGGGAGGGTCAACCCTGAAGCTTTCTTT	CASGAGRVNPEAFF
TRBJ1-3	.	.	TRBV5-5	TGTGCCAGCAGCTTTAAAAACTCTGGAAACACCATATATTTT	CASSFKNSGNTIYF
TRBJ2-5	few	TRBD2	TRBV7-3	TGTGCCTGGAGCCTCAGCGGGGGCTACCAAGAGACCCAGTACTTC	CAWSLSGGYQETQYF
TRBJ2-7	few	TRBD2	TRBV11-2	TGTGCCAGCACCCGGGAGGGCTCCGAGCAGTACTTC	CASTREGSEQYF
TRBJ2-7	.	.	TRBV6-8	TGTGCCAGCAGTTACTCGAGTAGTAGGGTACACGAGCAGTACTTC	CASSYSSSRVHEQYF
TRBJ2-5	.	TRBD2	TRBV2	TGTGCCAGCAGTACGCCGGGACTAGCGGGGGGGATCTTGGAGACCCAGTACTTC	CASSTPGLAGGILETQYF
TRBJ2-7	many	.	TRBV13	TGTGCCAGCAGCGCCCAGAGCGAGCAGTACTTC	CASSAQSEQYF
TRBJ2-6	.	.	TRBV10-3	TGTGCCAGCAGCGTTGCCCGGTCATCTGGGGCCAACGTCCTGACTTTC	CASSVARSSGANVLTF
TRBJ1-2	.	.	TRBV27	TGTGCCAGCAGTTTAGGTCTCGGGGGCTCGTATGGCTACACCTTC	CASSLGLGGSYGYTF
TRBJ2-5	.	TRBD1	TRBV10-2	TGCGCCAGCAGACCGACAGGGACGGGGAAAGAGACCCAGTACTTC	CASRPTGTGKETQYF
TRBJ1-4	.	.	TRBV7-8	TGTGCCAGCATCGAGGTATTCGAAAAACTGTTTTTT	CASIEVFEKLFF
TRBJ1-2	.	.	TRBV29-1	TGCAGCGTTTTTAAGGGAAAGAATGGCTACACCTTC	CSVFKGKNGYTF
TRBJ1-1	.	TRBD1	TRBV25-1	TGTGCCAGCAGTTTAATGGCAGGGGGAGGCACTGAAGCTTTCTTT	CASSLMAGGGTEAFF
TRBJ2-2	.	TRBD1	TRBV14	TGTGCCAGCAGCCCTACAGGGGGCGCCTTCACCGGGGAGCTGTTTTTT	CASSPTGGAFTGELFF
TRBJ1-3	.	.	TRBV10-1	TGTGCCAGCCCCTCCTGGCCGACAGACCACTCTGGAAACACCATATATTTT	CASPSWPTDHSGNTIYF
TRBJ2-3	.	.	TRBV2	TGTGCCAGCAGGATTTCAGTGACAGATACGCAGTATTTT	CASRISVTDTQYF
TRBJ2-7	.	TRBD1	TRBV25-1	TGTGCCAGCAGTGAGACACTCGGACAGGGGGTTTCCTACGAGCAGTACTTC	CASSETLGQGVSYEQYF
TRBJ1-4	many	TRBD1	TRBV12-3/TRBV12-4	TGTGCCAGCAGTCCAGACAGGGATGAAAAACTGTTTTTT	CASSPDRDEKLFF
TRBJ1-2	.	TRBD1	TRBV15	TGTGCCACCAGCTGGACCGGGACAGGACGCGGCTACACCTTC	CATSWTGTGRGYTF
TRBJ1-6	few	.	TRBV27	TGTGCCAGCAGTCCCATGTCTGAATCACCCCTCCACTTT	CASSPMSESPLHF
TRBJ2-7	.	.	TRBV20-1	TGCAGTGTCACATGGAGCTCCTACGAGCAGTACTTC	CSVTWSSYEQYF
TRBJ1-1	.	TRBD1	TRBV29-1	TGCACCGACAGGGGGGCTGAAGCTTTCTTT	CTDRGAEAFF
TRBJ2-5	.	.	TRBV7-8	TGTGCCAGCATCAGCGGGACAGGCGAAGAGACCCAGTACTTC	CASISGTGEETQYF
TRBJ1-6	.	TRBD1	TRBV7-8	TGTGCCAGCAGGTCTGGGACAGGGGATGGAAATTCACCCCTCCACTTT	CASRSGTGDGNSPLHF
TRBJ1-6	.	.	TRBV11-2	TGTGCCAGCAGCTTACAGGACTTTGGCAATTCACCCCTCCACTTT	CASSLQDFGNSPLHF
TRBJ2-6	many	.	TRBV7-9	TGTGCCAGCAGCTTCCGGAGTCTGGGTAGGGCCAACGTCCTGACTTTC	CASSFRSLGRANVLTF
TRBJ1-6	.	.	TRBV29-1	TGCAGTGCTCCCCGGGACACCGATTCACCCCTCCACTTT	CSAPRDTDSPLHF
TRBJ2-7	many	.	TRBV7-8	TGTGCCAGCCGGCCCGTCTGGCAGCGAAGCTCCTACGAGCAGTACTTC	CASRPVWQRSSYEQYF
TRBJ1-1	.	.	TRBV6-6	TGTGCCAGCAGTTACCCCGGACATACTGAAGCTTCCTTT	CASSYPGHTEASF
TRBJ2-5	.	.	TRBV10-3	TGTGCCATCAGTGAGTTTGGGGGTTCTGGCAATCAGCCCCAGTACTTC	CAISEFGGSGNQPQYF
TRBJ2-7	many	.	TRBV29-1	TGCAGCGTTGACGGCGGCACAGGAACCTACGAGCAGTACTTC	CSVDGGTGTYEQYF
TRBJ1-1	.	.	TRBV2	TGTGCCAGCAGCCAAGACGGGCCATTTGCTGAAGCTTTCTTT	CASSQDGPFAEAFF
TRBJ1-5	.	.	TRBV29-1	TGCAGCGTTACCGGGACGACGCAGCCCCAGCATTTT	CSVTGTTQPQHF